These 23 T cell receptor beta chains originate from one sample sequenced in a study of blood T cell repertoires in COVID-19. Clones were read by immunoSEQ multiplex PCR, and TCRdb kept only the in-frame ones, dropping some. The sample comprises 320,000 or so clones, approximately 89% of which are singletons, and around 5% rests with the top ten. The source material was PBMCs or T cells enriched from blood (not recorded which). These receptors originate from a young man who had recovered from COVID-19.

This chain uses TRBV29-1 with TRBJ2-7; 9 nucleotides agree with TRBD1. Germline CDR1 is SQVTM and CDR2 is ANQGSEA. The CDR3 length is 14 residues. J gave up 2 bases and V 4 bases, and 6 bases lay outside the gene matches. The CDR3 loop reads CSVAGDRGTYEQYF. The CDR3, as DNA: TGCAGCGTTGCCGGAGACAGGGGGACCTACGAGCAGTACTTC.

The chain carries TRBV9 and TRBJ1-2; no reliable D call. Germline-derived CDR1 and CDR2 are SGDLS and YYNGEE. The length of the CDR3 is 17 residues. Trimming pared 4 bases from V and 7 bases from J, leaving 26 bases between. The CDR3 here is CASSQFPPPIRGGGYTF. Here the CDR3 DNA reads TGTGCCAGCAGCCAATTTCCCCCCCCCATCCGAGGAGGTGGCTACACCTTC.

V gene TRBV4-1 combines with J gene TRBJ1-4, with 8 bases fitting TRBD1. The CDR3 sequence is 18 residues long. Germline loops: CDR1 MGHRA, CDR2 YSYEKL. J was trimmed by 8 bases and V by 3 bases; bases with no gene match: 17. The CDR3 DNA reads TGCGCCAGCAGCCAGACTCCGCTCCTGCAGGGGGCGGGGGAAAAACTGTTTTTT. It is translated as CASSQTPLLQGAGEKLFF.

CDR3 coding DNA: TGTGCCAGCAGCCAACAGGACAGGTGGGCTTTCTTT. Encoded protein: CASSQQDRWAFF. The rearrangement uses TRBV4-2 and TRBJ1-1, with 7 bases identical to TRBD1. With 2 bases clipped from V and 11 bases from J, the junction kept 5 bases outside the gene matches. This CDR3 is 12 amino acids long. Germline CDR1 is LGHNA and CDR2 is YNFKEQ.

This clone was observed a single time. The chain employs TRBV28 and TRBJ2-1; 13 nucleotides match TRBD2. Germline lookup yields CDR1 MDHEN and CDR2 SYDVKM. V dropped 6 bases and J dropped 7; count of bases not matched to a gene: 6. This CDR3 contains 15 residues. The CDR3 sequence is CASRKGLAGENEQFF. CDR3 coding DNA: TGTGCCAGCAGGAAAGGACTAGCGGGGGAGAATGAGCAGTTCTTC.

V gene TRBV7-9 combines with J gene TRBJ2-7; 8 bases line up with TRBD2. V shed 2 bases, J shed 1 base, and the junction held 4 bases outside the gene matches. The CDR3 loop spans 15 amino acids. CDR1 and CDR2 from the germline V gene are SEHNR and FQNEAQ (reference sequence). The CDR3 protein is CASSLSGGGSYEQYF. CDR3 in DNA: TGTGCCAGCAGCTTATCGGGCGGGGGGTCCTACGAGCAGTACTTC.

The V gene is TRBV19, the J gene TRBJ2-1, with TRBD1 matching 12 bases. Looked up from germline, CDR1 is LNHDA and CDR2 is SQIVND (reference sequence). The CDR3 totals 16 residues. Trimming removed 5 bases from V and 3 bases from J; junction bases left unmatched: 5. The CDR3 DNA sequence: TGTGCCAGTAGTTCCGGGACAGGGGGCGTCTACAATGAGCAGTTCTTC. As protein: CASSSGTGGVYNEQFF.

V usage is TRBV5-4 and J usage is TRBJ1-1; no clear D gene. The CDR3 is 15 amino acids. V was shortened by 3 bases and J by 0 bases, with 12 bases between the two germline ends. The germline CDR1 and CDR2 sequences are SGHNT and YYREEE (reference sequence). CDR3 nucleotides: TGTGCCAGCAGCTCAGATGTCACAGTGAACACTGAAGCTTTCTTT. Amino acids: CASSSDVTVNTEAFF.

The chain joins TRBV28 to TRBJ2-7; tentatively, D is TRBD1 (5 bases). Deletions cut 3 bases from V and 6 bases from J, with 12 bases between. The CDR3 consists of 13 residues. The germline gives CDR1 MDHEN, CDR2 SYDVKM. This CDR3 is CASSFSGNREQYF. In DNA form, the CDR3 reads TGTGCCAGCAGTTTTTCAGGGAATCGCGAGCAGTACTTC.

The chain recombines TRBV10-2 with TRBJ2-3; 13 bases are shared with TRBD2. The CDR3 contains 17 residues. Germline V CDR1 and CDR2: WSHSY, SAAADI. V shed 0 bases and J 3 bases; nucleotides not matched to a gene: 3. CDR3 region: CASSESVTSGGTDTQYF. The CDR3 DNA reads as TGCGCCAGCAGTGAGTCGGTGACTAGCGGGGGGACAGATACGCAGTATTTT.

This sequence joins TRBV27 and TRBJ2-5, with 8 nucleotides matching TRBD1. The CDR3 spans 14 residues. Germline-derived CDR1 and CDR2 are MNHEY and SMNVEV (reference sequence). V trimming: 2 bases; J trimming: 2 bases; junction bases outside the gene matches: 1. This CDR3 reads CASSLGQGQETQYF. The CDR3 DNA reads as TGTGCCAGCAGTTTAGGACAGGGACAAGAGACCCAGTACTTC.

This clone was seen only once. The CDR3 sequence is CASSLQDSYEQYF. The CDR3 DNA reads as TGTGCCAGCAGCTTACAGGACTCCTACGAGCAGTACTTC. This rearrangement joins TRBV11-3 to TRBJ2-7; D remains unclear. CDR3 length equals 13 residues. Germline lookup yields CDR1 SGHNT and CDR2 YENEEA. The V end lost 2 bases, the J end lost 0 bases, and 5 bases lay between the germline ends.

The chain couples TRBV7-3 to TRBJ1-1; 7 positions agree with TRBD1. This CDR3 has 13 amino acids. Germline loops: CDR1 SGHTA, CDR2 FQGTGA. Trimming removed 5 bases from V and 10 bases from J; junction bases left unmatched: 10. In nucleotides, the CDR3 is TGTGCCAGCAGCCCAATACAGGGGATCTCAGCTTTCTTT. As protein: CASSPIQGISAFF.

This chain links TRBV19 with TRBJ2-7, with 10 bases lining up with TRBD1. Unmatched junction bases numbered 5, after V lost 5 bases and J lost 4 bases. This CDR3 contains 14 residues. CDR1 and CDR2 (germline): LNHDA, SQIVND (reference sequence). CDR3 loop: CASSPTGGWYEQYF. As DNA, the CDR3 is TGTGCCAGTAGTCCGACAGGGGGCTGGTACGAGCAGTACTTC.

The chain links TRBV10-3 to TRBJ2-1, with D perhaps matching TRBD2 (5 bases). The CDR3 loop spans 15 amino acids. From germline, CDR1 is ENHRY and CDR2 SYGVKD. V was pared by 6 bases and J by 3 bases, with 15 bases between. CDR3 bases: TGTGCCATCAGCGGTCAGGCGGGCGGCTACAATGAGCAGTTCTTC. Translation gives CAISGQAGGYNEQFF.

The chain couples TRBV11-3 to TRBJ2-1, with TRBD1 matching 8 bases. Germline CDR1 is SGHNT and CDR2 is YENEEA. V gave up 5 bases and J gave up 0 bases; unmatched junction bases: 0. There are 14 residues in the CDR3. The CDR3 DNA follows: TGTGCCAGCAGCACAGGGGGCTCCTACAATGAGCAGTTCTTC. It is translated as CASSTGGSYNEQFF.

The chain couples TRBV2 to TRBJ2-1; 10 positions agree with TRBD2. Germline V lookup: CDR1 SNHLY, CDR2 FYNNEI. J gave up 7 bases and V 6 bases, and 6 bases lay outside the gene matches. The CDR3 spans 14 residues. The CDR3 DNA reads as TGTGCCAGCAGCTTCAGCGGGGGGGGAAATGAGCAGTTCTTC. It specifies CASSFSGGGNEQFF.

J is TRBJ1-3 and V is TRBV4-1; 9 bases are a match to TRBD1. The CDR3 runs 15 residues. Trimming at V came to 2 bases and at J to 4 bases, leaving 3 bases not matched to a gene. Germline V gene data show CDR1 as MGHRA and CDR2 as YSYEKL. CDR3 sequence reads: CASSQTGGTGNTIYF. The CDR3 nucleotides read TGCGCCAGCAGCCAAACAGGGGGCACGGGAAACACCATATATTTT.

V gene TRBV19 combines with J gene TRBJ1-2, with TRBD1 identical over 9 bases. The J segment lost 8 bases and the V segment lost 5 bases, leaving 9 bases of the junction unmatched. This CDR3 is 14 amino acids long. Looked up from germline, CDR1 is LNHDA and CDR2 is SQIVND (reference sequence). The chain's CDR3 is CASSGQGTLWGYTF. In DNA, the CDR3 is TGTGCCAGTAGTGGACAGGGGACGCTCTGGGGCTACACCTTC.

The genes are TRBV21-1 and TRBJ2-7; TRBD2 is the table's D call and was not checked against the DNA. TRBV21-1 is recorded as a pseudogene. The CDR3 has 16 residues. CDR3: CASRPRVRDLILEQYF. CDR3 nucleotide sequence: TGTGCCAGCAGACCCAGAGTGAGGGACTTAATTCTCGAGCAGTACTTC.

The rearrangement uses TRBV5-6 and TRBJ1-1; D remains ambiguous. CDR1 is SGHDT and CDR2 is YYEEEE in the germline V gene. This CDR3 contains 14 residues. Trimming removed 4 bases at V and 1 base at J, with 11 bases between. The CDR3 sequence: CASSPLMRNTEAFF. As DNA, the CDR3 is TGTGCCAGCAGCCCCCTCATGAGGAACACTGAAGCTTTCTTT.

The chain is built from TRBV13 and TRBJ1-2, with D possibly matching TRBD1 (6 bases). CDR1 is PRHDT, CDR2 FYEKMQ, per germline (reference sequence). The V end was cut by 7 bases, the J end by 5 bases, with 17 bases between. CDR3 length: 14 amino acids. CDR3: CASTQTDSRYGYTF. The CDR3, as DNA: TGTGCCAGCACCCAAACGGACAGCCGTTATGGCTACACCTTC.

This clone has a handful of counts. The CDR3 region has the DNA TGTGCCAGCAGTGAACGGAGGGGAGAAGATACGCAGTATTTT. The encoded protein is CASSERRGEDTQYF. The rearrangement uses TRBV2 and TRBJ2-3; weak D call: TRBD2 (6 bases). Germline V gene lookup returns CDR1 SNHLY and CDR2 FYNNEI. The CDR3 runs to 14 residues. V was trimmed by 2 bases and J by 5 bases, leaving 11 bases between them.